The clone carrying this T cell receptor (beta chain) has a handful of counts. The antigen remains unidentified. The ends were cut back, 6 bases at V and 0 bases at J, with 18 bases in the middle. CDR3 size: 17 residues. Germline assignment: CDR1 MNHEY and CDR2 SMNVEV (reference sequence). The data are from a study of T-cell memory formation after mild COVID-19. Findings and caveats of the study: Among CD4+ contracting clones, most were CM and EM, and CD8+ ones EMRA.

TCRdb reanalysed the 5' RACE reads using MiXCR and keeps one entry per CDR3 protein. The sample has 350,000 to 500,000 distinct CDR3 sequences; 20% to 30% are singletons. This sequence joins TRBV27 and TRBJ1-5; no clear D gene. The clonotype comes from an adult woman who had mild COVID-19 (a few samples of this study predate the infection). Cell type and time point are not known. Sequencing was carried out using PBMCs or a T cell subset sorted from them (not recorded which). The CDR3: CASRGSRGLHSNQPQHF. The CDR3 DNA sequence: TGTGCCAGCAGAGGCAGTCGGGGATTACATAGCAATCAGCCCCAGCATTTT.